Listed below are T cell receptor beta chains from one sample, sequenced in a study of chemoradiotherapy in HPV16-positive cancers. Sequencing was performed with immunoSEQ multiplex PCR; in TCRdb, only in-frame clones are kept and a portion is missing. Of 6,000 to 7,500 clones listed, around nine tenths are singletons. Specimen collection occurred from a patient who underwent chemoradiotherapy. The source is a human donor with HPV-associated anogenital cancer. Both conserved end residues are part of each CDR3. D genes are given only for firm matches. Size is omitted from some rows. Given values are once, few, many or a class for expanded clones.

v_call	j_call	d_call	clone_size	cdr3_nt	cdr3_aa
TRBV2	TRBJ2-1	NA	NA	TGTGCCAGCAGTGTTCGGGGGTCCAATAATGAGCAGTTCTTC	CASSVRGSNNEQFF
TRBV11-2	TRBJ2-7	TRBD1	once	TGTGCCAGCAGCTACGATACGGGACAGATATACGAGCAGTACTTC	CASSYDTGQIYEQYF
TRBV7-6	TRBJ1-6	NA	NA	TGTGCCAGCAGCAGAACTAGGGGTGAAAATTCACCCCTCCACTTT	CASSRTRGENSPLHF
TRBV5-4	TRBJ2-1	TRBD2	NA	TGTGCCAGCAGCCAGTCAGGGCGGGAGTTCTACAATGAGCAGTTCTTC	CASSQSGREFYNEQFF
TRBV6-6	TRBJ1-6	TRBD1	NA	TGTGCCAGCAGTCCCGGACAGGGGATGGCCTTTTCACCCCTCCACTTT	CASSPGQGMAFSPLHF
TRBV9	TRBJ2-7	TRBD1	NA	TGTGCCAGCAGCGCCGGGACAGGGATCTACGAGCAGTACTTC	CASSAGTGIYEQYF
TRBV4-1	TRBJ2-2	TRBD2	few	TGCGCCAGCAGAAGCCTAGCGGGGGAAGTCACCGGGGAGCTGTTTTTT	CASRSLAGEVTGELFF
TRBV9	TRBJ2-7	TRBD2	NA	TGTGCCAGCAGCCAAAGCGGGGCCGCCTACGAGCAGTACTTC	CASSQSGAAYEQYF
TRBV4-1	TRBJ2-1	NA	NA	TGCGCCAGCAGGCCCGTGCTGATCAGCTCCTACAATGAGCAGTTCTTC	CASRPVLISSYNEQFF
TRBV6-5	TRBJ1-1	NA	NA	TGTGCCAGCAGTTACTCGAGTAGTGGGGAAGCTTTCTTT	CASSYSSSGEAFF
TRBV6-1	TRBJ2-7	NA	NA	TGTGCCAGCAGTGCCGGGGGAGGAGTCTACGAGCAGTACTTC	CASSAGGGVYEQYF
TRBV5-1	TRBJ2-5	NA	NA	TGCGCCAGCAGCCTAGGGGGGCCTCAAGAGACCCAGTACTTC	CASSLGGPQETQYF
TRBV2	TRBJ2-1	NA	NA	TGTGCCAGCAGTGAAACCGGGGGTCCCAGGGATGAGCAGTTCTTC	CASSETGGPRDEQFF
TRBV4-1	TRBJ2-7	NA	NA	TGCGCCAGCAGCCCCGGGGGACAGAGTGGGAGTTCGAGCTCCTACGAGCAGTACTTC	CASSPGGQSGSSSSYEQYF
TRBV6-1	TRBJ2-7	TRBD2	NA	TGTGCCAGCACCACGTCACCAGCGGGGGCCTACGAGCAGTACTTC	CASTTSPAGAYEQYF
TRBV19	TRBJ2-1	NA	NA	TGTGCCAGTAGAGGGGCACCCTCCTACAATGAGCAGTTCTTC	CASRGAPSYNEQFF
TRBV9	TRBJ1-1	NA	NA	TGTGCCAGCAGCGTAGCCACGAACACTGAAGCTTTCTTT	CASSVATNTEAFF
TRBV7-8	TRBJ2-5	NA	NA	TGTGCCAGCAGCTTAGAGGTCAGGATGGAGACCCAGTACTTC	CASSLEVRMETQYF
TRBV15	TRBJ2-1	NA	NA	TGTGCCACCAGCAGGTACAGGGACTTCTCCTACAATGAGCAGTTCTTC	CATSRYRDFSYNEQFF
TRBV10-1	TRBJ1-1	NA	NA	TGCGCCAGCAGTGGGGATCGAGCGAACACTGAAGCTTTCTTT	CASSGDRANTEAFF
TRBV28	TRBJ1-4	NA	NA	TGTGCCAGCAGTTTAGTTGGGGTGGGCGAAAAACTGTTTTTT	CASSLVGVGEKLFF
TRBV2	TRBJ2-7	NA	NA	TGTGCCAGCAGTGTCTACCTAGCCGGGGAGCAGTACTTC	CASSVYLAGEQYF
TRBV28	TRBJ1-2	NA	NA	TGTGCCAGCAGCCTCGTCGGAAACTATGGCTACACCTTC	CASSLVGNYGYTF
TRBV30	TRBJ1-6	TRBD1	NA	TGTGCCTGGAGTGGACGACAGGGCGGGAATTCACCCCTCCACTTT	CAWSGRQGGNSPLHF
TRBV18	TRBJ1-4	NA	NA	TGTGCCAGCTCAAATAGAGAAAAACTGTTTTTT	CASSNREKLFF
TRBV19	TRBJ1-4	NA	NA	TGTGCCAGTACCCGGGTCGGTGGAAAACTGTTTTTT	CASTRVGGKLFF
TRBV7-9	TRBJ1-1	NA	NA	TGTGCCAGCAGCCCCGACGGGTTACCTGAAGCTTTCTTT	CASSPDGLPEAFF
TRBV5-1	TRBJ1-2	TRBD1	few	TGCGCCAGCAGCTTGGACCCTGGGACAGCCTATGGCTACACCTTC	CASSLDPGTAYGYTF
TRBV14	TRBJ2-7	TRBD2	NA	TGTGCCAGCAGCCAAGATCGGAGCGGGAGCACCCACGAGCAGTACTTC	CASSQDRSGSTHEQYF
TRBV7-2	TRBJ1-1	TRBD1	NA	TGTGCCAGCAGCTCGGGACAGGGGGCGACCACTGAAGCTTTCTTT	CASSSGQGATTEAFF
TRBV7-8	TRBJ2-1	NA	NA	TGTGCCAGCAGCTTAGAGGGGTACTCCTACAATGAGCAGTTCTTC	CASSLEGYSYNEQFF
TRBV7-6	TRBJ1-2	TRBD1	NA	TGTGCCAGCAGCTCCTACAGGGGACCGGCGGATGGCTACACCTTC	CASSSYRGPADGYTF
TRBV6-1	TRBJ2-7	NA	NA	TGTGCCAGCAGTGACCTCCCTCAGCCCTACGAGCAGTACTTC	CASSDLPQPYEQYF
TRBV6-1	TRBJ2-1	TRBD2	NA	TGTGCCAGCATTTCGACTAGCGGGGGTTACAATGAGCAGTTCTTC	CASISTSGGYNEQFF
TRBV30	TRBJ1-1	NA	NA	TGTGCCTGGAGCCCACTGGGGACTGAAGCTTTCTTT	CAWSPLGTEAFF
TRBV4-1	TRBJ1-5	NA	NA	TGCGCCAGCAGCCAAGAGTCGGGGGTTAATCAGCCCCAGCATTTT	CASSQESGVNQPQHF
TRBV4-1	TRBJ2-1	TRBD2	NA	TGCGCCAGCAGCCAAGGTGTAATAGCGGGAACTGCTGAGCAGTTCTTC	CASSQGVIAGTAEQFF
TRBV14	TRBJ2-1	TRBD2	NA	TGTGCCAGCAGCCAAACCAGAGGCTTAGCGGGAGGATATGAGCAGTTCTTC	CASSQTRGLAGGYEQFF
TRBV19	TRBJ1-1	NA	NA	TGTGCCAGTAGTATAGACAACAGAGTAACTGAAGCTTTCTTT	CASSIDNRVTEAFF
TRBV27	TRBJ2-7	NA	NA	TGTGCCAGCAGTCCCTCCCCCTACGAGCAGTACTTC	CASSPSPYEQYF
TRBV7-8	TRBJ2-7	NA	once	TGTGCCAGCAGCTTATCAGTGACGGAATCTGAGCAGTACTTC	CASSLSVTESEQYF
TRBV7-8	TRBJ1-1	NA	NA	TGTGCCAGCAGCCGAGGGCGCGGACGCAACACTGAAGCTTTCTTT	CASSRGRGRNTEAFF
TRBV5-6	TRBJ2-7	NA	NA	TGTGCCAGCAGCTTGGGGGCCAGGTTCGAGCAGTACTTC	CASSLGARFEQYF
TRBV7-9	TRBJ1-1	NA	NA	TGTGCCAGCAGCTATTGGGGGGGCTTCATGAACACTGAAGCTTTCTTT	CASSYWGGFMNTEAFF
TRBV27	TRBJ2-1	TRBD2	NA	TGTGCCAGCAGTCGGGGACTAGGGATTGGTGAGCAGTTCTTC	CASSRGLGIGEQFF
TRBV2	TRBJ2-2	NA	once	TGTGCCAGCAGTGTTCAGGGTACCGGGGAGCTGTTTTTT	CASSVQGTGELFF
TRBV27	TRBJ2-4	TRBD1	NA	TGTGCCAGCAGTTCAAGATGGACAGGGCTCGACATTCAGTACTTC	CASSSRWTGLDIQYF
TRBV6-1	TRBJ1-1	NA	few	TGTGCCAGCGTGATACCAGAGAACACTGAAGCTTTCTTT	CASVIPENTEAFF
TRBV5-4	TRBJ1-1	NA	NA	TGTGCCAGCAGCTTGGGGTCCTCTCGCCCCACCAACACTGAAGCTTTCTTT	CASSLGSSRPTNTEAFF
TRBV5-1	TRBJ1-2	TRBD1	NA	TGCGCCAGCAGCTCGACAGGGGGCTATGGCTACACCTTC	CASSSTGGYGYTF
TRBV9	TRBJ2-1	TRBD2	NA	TGTGCCAGCAGCCCCGGACTAGCGGGGGGACGAAGGTTCTTC	CASSPGLAGGRRFF